This T cell receptor beta chain was captured in a study of neoadjuvant anti-PD-1 for oral cavity cancer. The wider study: Nivolumab at 3 mg/kg was mostly given biweekly, three to four doses, pre-surgery.

A remark on this clone: What it binds is unknown.

General observations from the study: Each response group had just a few patients in TCR analyses.

Most PBMC samples had around 480 ng input DNA in six replicates. Profiled with immunoSEQ multiplex PCR; TCRdb holds only in-frame clones, not every one. The table has tens of thousands of clones, around 82% seen once. Sample: PBMCs, taken before nivolumab (anti-PD-1) treatment. The origin of this receptor is a person between 35 and 79 years old with oral cavity squamous cell carcinoma.

The CDR3 coding sequence is TGTGCCTGGAGTGGGCTAGCGGGATACGAGCAGTACTTC. It is translated as CAWSGLAGYEQYF. V gene TRBV30 combines with J gene TRBJ2-7, with 9 bases that match TRBD2. This CDR3 spans 13 amino acids. Germline V lookup: CDR1 GTSNPN, CDR2 SVGIG (reference sequence). The V and J ends lost 1 base and 4 bases, in that order; junction bases with no gene match: 2.